This T cell receptor beta chain was documented in a study of shared clonotypes between healthy human individuals. Overall study results and limits: Estimated richness was generally greater in naive than memory subsets.

Naive CD8 cells, CD45RO-negative and positively selected for CCR7, excluded terminally differentiated effector memory CD45RA+ cells. The assay was immunoSEQ multiplex PCR, and TCRdb's table has in-frame clones only and misses some. Seen here are millions of clones, approximately 94% observed once, and the top ten hold about 1.1%. Remarks on this clone: Its antigen is not known.

Germline lookup yields CDR1 MDHEN and CDR2 SYDVKM. Between the trimmed V and J ends, which lost 6 bases and 5 bases, there was a span of 13 bases. This CDR3 contains 13 residues. This receptor was identified in a man younger than 30 in good health. The chain combines TRBV28 with TRBJ2-5; D is perhaps TRBD1 or TRBD2 (5 bases each). Sequenced sample: naive CD8+ T cells sorted from blood. CDR3 in DNA: TGTGCCAGCAGGCCCAGGGACGGGGAGACCCAGTACTTC. Amino acid sequence: CASRPRDGETQYF.